This T cell receptor beta chain was sequenced during a study of regulatory T cells in long-lasting Graves disease (dated by TCRdb to about 2021). Context from the whole study: Persistent Graves' disease meant more than 5 years of antithyroid drug treatment with TSH receptor autoantibodies that stayed positive. This study used TCR sequencing and RNA sequencing of peripheral blood to compare persistent Graves' disease patients against newly diagnosed Graves' disease patients. The study took place in China and was registered as a clinical trial. A total of around 33 samples were covered by TCR sequencing, comprising 13 persistent and around 20 newly diagnosed Graves' disease patients. Antithyroid drugs had been taken for approximately 9.5 years on average by persistent Graves' disease patients in the clinical cohort. Findings and caveats that apply to the study as a whole: Sequencing and analysis were restricted to the TCR beta chain. Preferential use of TRBV28, TRBJ1-2 and TRBJ2-5 was observed in persistent disease, whereas TRBV20-1 and TRBJ2-1 were favored in newly diagnosed disease. The small sample size was acknowledged by the authors as a limitation that may reduce accuracy. Lower TCR Shannon entropy and fewer highly expanded clones were observed in persistent Graves' disease patients than in newly diagnosed patients, which suggested clonal expansion. The study examined only peripheral blood because the primary lesion, thyroid tissue, could not be accessed. Persistent patients shared more public clonotypes among themselves (around 2,700) than newly diagnosed patients did (approximately 900).

The protocol used for the library was multiplex PCR. For sequencing, an Illumina HiSeq 4000 was employed. iRepertoire HTBI primers and Arm-PCR amplification of CDR3 regions were used to construct TCR beta libraries. Before sequencing, the PCR products underwent gel purification. The original pipeline was this. Gene usage analysis of CDR3 amino acid clonotypes relied on the 62 TRBV and about 15 TRBJ segments identified across samples. COPE and FqMerger were used to merge the filtered high-quality paired reads into contigs. BLAST was used to align contigs to the IMGT TRBV, TRBD and TRBJ reference genes, and CDR3 was defined following IMGT. Any clonotype with a frequency above 0.1% was counted as a highly expanded clone. Shannon entropy served as the measure of repertoire diversity, while the Gini coefficient captured V-J evenness. A clonotype was considered public if more than one individual shared it. Starting from the raw public reads, TCRdb applied fastp trimming at Q25, assembled clones with MiXCR and retained in-frame beta chains. Rows merge per CDR3 protein into single entries with the most common DNA and genes. What appears here as the V and J calls and clone size reflects TCRdb's work, not the paper's. The sample profile shows some 450,000 distinct CDR3 sequences; around 20% of them were found once. The biggest ten clones account for roughly 26% of the sample.

This specimen's time point label, interpreted: persistent/refractory GD, antithyroid drugs over 5 years with positive TRAb. For both TCR sequencing and RNA sequencing, RNA was extracted from PBMCs using TRIzol. The diagnosis of Graves' disease followed American Thyroid Association guidelines. Recruitment of patients was carried out at an endocrinology department in Xi'an, China. From each patient, nine milliliters of peripheral blood was collected into an EDTA anticoagulant tube. Ficoll Paque Plus density gradient separation was used to isolate PBMCs, and no further T cell sorting was done. An Agilent 2100 Bioanalyzer and agarose gel were used to check RNA quality, while a NanoDrop 2000 measured RNA concentration. The CDR3 spans 13 residues, from the cysteine through the phenylalanine. CDR3 DNA is the only sequence kept; it has 39 bases, read in frame from the first base. V is cut by 2 bases and J by 6 bases, and the space between the germline ends is 10 bases. CDR1 and CDR2 were assigned from the germline V gene as SGHTA and FQGNSA.

Many counts were recorded for this clonotype. The antigen it recognizes is unknown. It has no much larger one-base neighbor in the sample; base qualities were not kept. The sequencing here drew on peripheral blood mononuclear cells (PBMCs), taken when the disease was refractory, from a patient treated with antithyroid drugs. The clonotype comes from a female donor with Graves disease. The sequence is built from TRBV7-2 and TRBJ1-1, with the D gene not clear enough to name. The CDR3 has the sequence CASSLYTAPEAFF. The DNA reads as follows: TGTGCCAGCAGCTTATATACAGCACCTGAAGCTTTCTTT.